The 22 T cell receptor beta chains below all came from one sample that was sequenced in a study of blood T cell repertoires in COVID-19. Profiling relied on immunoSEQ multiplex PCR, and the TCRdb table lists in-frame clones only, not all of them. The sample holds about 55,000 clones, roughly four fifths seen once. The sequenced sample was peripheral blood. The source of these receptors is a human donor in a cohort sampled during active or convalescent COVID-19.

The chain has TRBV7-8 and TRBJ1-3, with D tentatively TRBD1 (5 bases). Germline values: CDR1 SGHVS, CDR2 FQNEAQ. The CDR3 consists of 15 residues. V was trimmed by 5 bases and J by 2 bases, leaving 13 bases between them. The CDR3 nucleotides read TGTGCCAGCAGCGGGGGACTTAGTCCTGGAAACACCATATATTTT. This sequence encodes CASSGGLSPGNTIYF. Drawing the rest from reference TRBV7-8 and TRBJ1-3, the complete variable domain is GAGVSQSPRYKVAKRGQDVALRCDPISGHVSLFWYQQALGQGPEFLTYFQNEAQLDKSGLPSDRFFAERPEGSVSTLKIQRTQQEDSAVYLCASSGGLSPGNTIYFGEGSWLTVV.

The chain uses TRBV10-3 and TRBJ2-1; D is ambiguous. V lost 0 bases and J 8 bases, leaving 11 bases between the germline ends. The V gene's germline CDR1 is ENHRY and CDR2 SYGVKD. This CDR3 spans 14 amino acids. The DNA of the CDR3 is TGTGCCATCAGTGAGTCGGCGACACGAGATGAGCAGTTCTTC. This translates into CAISESATRDEQFF.

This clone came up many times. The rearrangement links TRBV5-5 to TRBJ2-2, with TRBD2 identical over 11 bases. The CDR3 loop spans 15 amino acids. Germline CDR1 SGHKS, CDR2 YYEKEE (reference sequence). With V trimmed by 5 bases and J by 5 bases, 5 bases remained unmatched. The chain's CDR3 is CASRPTSGVTGELFF. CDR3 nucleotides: TGTGCCAGCAGACCGACTAGCGGGGTTACCGGGGAGCTGTTTTTT.

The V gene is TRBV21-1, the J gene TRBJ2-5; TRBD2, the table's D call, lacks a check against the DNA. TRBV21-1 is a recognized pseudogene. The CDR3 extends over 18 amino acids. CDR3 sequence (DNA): TGTGCCAGCAGCTATTCACATTGGACTTCCCTGGGGCAAGAGACCCAGTACTTC. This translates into CASSYSHWTSLGQETQYF.

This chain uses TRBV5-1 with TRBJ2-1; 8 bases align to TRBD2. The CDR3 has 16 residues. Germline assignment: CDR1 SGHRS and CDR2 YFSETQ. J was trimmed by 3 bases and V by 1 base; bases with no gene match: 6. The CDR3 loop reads CASSLMSGGVYNEQFF. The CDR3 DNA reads TGCGCCAGCAGCTTGATGAGCGGGGGTGTCTACAATGAGCAGTTCTTC.

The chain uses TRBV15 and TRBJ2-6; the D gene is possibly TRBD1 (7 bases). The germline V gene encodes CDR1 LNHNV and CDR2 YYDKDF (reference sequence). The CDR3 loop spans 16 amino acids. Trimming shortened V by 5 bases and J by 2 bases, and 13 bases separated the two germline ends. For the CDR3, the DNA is TGTGCCACCAGCGAAGGAGGGGGCGCTGGGGCCAACGTCCTGACTTTC. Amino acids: CATSEGGGAGANVLTF.

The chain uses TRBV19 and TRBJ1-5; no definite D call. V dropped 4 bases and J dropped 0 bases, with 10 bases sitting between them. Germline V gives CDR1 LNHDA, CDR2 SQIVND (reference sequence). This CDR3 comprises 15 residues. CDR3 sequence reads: CASSTPLGSNQPQHF. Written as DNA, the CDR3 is TGTGCCAGTAGTACCCCTCTAGGTAGCAATCAGCCCCAGCATTTT. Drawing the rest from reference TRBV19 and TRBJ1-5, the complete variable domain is DGGITQSPKYLFRKEGQNVTLSCEQNLNHDAMYWYRQDPGQGLRLIYYSQIVNDFQKGDIAEGYSVSREKKESFPLTVTSAQKNPTAFYLCASSTPLGSNQPQHFGDGTRLSIL.

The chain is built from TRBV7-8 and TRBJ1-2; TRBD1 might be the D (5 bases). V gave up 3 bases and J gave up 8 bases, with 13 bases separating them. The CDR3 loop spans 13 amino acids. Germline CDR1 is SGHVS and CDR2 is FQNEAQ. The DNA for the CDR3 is TGTGCCAGCAGCTTCAATGGGGGAGGGGGCTACACCTTC. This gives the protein CASSFNGGGGYTF.

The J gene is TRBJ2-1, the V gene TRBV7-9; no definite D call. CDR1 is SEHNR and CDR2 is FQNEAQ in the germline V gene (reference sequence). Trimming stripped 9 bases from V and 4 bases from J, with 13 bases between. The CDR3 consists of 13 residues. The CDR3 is CARVDPPYNEQFF. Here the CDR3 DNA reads TGTGCCAGGGTAGATCCCCCTTACAATGAGCAGTTCTTC.

The CDR3, as DNA: TGTGCCAGCAGCGTAGGGTGGGGCGAGAATTCACCCCTCCACTTT. Protein sequence: CASSVGWGENSPLHF. V and J are TRBV9 and TRBJ1-6; a weak D match, TRBD1 (5 bases). Trimming cost V 0 bases and J 7 bases, with 11 bases left between them. CDR3 length: 15 residues. CDR1 SGDLS and CDR2 YYNGEE come from the germline V gene.

The CDR3 DNA sequence: TGTGCCAGTCTGGAGCGGTTTACAGGGTACCGGCCCAATCAGCCCCAGCATTTT. This encodes CASLERFTGYRPNQPQHF. The chain recombines TRBV19 with TRBJ1-5, with D possibly matching TRBD1 (6 bases). The germline CDR1 and CDR2 sequences are LNHDA and SQIVND (reference sequence). There are 18 residues in the CDR3. Deletions cut 8 bases from V and 3 bases from J, with 26 bases between. Looking up the rest from reference TRBV19 and TRBJ1-5 gives the full variable domain: DGGITQSPKYLFRKEGQNVTLSCEQNLNHDAMYWYRQDPGQGLRLIYYSQIVNDFQKGDIAEGYSVSREKKESFPLTVTSAQKNPTAFYLCASLERFTGYRPNQPQHFGDGTRLSIL.

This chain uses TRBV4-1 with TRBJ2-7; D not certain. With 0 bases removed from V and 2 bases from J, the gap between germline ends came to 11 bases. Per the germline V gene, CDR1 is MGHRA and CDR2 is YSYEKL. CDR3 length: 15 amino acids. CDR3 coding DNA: TGCGCCAGCAGCCAAGATGTGGTACTTCCCTACGAGCAGTACTTC. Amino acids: CASSQDVVLPYEQYF.

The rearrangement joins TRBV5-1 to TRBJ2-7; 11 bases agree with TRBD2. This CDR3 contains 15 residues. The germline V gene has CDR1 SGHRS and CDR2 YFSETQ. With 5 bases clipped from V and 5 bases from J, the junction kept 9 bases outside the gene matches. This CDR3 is CASRSTSGGPHEQYF. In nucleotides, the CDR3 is TGCGCCAGCAGATCTACTAGCGGGGGCCCCCACGAGCAGTACTTC.

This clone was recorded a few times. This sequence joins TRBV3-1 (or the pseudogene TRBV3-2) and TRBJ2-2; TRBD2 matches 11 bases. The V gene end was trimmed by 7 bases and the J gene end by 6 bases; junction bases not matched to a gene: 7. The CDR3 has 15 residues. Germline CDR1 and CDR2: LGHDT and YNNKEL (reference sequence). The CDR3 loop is CASTLSGGAPGELFF. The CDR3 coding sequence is TGTGCCAGCACCCTTAGCGGGGGGGCGCCCGGGGAGCTGTTTTTT.

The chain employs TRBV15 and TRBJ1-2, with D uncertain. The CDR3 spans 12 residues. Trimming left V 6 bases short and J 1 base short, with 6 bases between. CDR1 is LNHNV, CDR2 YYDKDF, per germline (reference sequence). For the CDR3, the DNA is TGTGCCACCAGGGGCCTTAACTATGGCTACACCTTC. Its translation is CATRGLNYGYTF.

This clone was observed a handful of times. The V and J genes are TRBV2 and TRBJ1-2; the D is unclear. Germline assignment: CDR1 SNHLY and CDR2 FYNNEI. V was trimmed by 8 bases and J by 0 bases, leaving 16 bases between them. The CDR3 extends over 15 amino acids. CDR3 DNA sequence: TGTGCCAGCCAGGAACAGCCGATAGCTAACTATGGCTACACCTTC. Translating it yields CASQEQPIANYGYTF.

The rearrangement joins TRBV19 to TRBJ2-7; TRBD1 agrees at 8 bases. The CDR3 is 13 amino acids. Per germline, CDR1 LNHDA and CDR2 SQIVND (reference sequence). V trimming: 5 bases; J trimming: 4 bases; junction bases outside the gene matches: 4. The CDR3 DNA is TGTGCCAGTAGTCCAGGGGGCTGGTACGAGCAGTACTTC. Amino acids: CASSPGGWYEQYF.

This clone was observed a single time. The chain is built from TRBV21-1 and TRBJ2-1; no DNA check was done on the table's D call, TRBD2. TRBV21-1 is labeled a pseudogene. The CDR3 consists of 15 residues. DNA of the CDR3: TGTGCCAGCCGCTCACTAGCGGGGGGGTACAATGAGCAGTTCTTC. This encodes CASRSLAGGYNEQFF.

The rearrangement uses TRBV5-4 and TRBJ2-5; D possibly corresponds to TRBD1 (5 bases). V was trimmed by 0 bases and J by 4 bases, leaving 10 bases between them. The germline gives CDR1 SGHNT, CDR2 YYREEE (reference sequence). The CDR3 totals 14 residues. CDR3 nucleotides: TGTGCCAGCAGCTTGGCAGGGAAAGTAGAGACCCAGTACTTC. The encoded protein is CASSLAGKVETQYF.

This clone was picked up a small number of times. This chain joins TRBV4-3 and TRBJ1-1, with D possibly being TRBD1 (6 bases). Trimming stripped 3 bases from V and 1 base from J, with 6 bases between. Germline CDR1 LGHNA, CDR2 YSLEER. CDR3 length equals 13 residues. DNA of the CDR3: TGCGCCAGCAGCCAGGGGGCGAACACTGAAGCTTTCTTT. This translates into CASSQGANTEAFF.

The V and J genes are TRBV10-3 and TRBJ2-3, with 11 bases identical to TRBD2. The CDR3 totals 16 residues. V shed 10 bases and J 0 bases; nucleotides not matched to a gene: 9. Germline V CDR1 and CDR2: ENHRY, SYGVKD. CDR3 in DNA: TGTGCCACCCACGGGACTAGCGGTTCTAGCACAGATACGCAGTATTTT. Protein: CATHGTSGSSTDTQYF.

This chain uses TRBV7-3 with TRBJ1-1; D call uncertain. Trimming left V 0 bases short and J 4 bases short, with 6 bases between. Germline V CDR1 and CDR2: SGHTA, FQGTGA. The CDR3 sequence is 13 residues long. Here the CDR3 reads CASSLTPVTEAFF. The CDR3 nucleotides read TGTGCCAGCAGCTTAACCCCGGTCACTGAAGCTTTCTTT. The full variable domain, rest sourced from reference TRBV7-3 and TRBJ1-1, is GAGVSQTPSNKVTEKGKYVELRCDPISGHTALYWYRQSLGQGPEFLIYFQGTGAADDSGLPNDRFFAVRPEGSVSTLKIQRTERGDSAVYLCASSLTPVTEAFFGQGTRLTVV.